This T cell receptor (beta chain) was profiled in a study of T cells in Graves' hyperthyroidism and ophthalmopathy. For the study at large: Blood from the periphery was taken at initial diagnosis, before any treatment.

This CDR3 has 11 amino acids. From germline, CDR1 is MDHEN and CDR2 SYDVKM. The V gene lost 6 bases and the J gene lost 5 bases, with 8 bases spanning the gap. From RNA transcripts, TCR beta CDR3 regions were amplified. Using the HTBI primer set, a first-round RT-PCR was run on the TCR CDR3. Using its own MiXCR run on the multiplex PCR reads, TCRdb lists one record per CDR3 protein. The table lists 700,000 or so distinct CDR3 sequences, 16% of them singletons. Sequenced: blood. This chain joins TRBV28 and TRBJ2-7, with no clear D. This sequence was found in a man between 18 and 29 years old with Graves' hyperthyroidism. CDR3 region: CASSGLDEQYF. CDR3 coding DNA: TGTGCCAGCAGCGGCTTGGACGAGCAGTACTTC.